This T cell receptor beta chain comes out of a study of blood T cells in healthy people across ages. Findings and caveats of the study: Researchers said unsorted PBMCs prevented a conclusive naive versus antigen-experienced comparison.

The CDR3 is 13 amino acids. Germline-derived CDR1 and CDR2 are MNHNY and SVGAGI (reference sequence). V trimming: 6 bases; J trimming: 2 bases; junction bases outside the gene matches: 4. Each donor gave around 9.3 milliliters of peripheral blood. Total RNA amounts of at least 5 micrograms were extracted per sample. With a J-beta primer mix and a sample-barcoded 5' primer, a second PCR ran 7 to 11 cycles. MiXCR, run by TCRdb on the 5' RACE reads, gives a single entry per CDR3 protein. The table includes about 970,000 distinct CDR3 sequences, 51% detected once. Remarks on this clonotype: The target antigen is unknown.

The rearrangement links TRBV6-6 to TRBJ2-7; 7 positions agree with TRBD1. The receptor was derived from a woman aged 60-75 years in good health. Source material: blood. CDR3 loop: CASRRGQAYEQYF. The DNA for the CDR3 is TGTGCCAGCAGACGTGGACAGGCCTACGAGCAGTACTTC.